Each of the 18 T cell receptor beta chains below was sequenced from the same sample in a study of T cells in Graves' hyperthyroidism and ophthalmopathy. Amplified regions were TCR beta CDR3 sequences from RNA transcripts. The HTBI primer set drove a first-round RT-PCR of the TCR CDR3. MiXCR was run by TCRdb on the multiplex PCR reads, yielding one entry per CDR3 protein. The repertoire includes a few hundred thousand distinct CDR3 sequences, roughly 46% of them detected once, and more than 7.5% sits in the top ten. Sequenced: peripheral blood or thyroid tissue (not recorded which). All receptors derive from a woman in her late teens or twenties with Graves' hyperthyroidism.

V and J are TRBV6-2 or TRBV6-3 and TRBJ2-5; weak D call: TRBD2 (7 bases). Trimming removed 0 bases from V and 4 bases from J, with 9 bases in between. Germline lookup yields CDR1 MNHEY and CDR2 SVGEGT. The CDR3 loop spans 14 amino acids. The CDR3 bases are TGTGCCAGCAGTTACTCCGGGGGGCGAGAGACCCAGTACTTC. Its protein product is CASSYSGGRETQYF.

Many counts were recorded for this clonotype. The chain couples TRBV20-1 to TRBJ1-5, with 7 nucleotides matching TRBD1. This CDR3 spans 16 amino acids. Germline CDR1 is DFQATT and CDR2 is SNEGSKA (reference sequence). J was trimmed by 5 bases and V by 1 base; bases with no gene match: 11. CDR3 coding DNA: TGCAGTGCTAGAGGGGGCGCACAGGGGAACGATCAGCCCCAGCATTTT. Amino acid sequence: CSARGGAQGNDQPQHF.

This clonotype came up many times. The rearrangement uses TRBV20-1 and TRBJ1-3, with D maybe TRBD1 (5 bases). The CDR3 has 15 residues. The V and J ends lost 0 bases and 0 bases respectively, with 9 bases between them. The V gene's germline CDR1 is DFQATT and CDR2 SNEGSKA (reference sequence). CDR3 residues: CSARDGGFSGNTIYF. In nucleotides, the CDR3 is TGCAGTGCTAGAGATGGGGGATTCTCTGGAAACACCATATATTTT.

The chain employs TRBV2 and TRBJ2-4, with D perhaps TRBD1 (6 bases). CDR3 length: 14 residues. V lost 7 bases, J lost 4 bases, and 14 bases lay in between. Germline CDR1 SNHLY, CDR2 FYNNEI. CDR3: CASTRGQGKNIQYF. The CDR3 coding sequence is TGTGCCAGCACTCGTGGCCAGGGGAAAAACATTCAGTACTTC.

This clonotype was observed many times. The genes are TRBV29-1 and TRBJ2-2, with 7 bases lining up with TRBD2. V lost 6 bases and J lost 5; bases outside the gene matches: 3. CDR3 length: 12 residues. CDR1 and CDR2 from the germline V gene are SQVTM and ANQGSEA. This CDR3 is CSVGLVTGELFF. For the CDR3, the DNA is TGCAGCGTCGGACTAGTTACCGGGGAGCTGTTTTTT.

In DNA, the CDR3 is TGCAGCGGAACCGGGACAGAACATTGGGGCTACACCTTC. It codes for CSGTGTEHWGYTF. This chain links TRBV29-1 with TRBJ1-2; 7 bases line up with TRBD1. Germline CDR1 and CDR2: SQVTM and ANQGSEA. The CDR3 covers 13 residues. Trimming cost V 7 bases and J 8 bases; bases outside gene matches: 13.

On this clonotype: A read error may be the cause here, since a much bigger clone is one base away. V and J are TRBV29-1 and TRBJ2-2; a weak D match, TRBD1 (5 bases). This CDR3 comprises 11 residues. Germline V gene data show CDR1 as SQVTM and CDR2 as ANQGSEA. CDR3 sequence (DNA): TGCAGTGACAGGAACACCGGGGAGCTGTTTTTT. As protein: CSDRNTGELFF.

In DNA form, the CDR3 reads TGTGCCAGCAGCCAAGATTCATTAGACAGGGGTAGCAACACTGAAGCTTTCTTT. Its protein is CASSQDSLDRGSNTEAFF. The chain joins TRBV3-1 to TRBJ1-1, with TRBD1 identical over 8 bases. V gave up 0 bases and J gave up 2 bases; unmatched junction bases: 11. The CDR3 consists of 18 residues. Germline V gives CDR1 LGHDT, CDR2 YNNKEL (reference sequence).

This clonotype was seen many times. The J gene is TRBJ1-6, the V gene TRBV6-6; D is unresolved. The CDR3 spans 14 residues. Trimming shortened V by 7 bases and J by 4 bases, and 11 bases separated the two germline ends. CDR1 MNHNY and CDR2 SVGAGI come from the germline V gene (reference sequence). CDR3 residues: CASTRTSYNSPLHF. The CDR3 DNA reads TGTGCCAGCACTAGGACTAGTTATAATTCACCCCTCCACTTT.

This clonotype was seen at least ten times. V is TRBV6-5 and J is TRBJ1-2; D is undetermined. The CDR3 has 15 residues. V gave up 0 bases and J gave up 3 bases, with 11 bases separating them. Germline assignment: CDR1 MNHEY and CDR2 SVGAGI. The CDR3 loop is CASSYSPREDYGYTF. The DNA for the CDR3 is TGTGCCAGCAGTTACTCGCCAAGGGAGGACTATGGCTACACCTTC.

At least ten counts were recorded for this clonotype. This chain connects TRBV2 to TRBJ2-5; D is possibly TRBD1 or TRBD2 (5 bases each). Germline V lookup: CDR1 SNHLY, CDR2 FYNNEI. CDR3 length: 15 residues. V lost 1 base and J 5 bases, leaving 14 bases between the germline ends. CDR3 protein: CASSEDEGRGETQYF. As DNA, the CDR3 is TGTGCCAGCAGTGAAGATGAGGGACGAGGGGAGACCCAGTACTTC.

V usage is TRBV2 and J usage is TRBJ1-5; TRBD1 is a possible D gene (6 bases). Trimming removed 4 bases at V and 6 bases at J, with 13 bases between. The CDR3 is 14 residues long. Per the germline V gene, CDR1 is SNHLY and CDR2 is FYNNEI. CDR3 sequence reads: CASSVEGGSQPQHF. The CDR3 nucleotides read TGTGCCAGCAGTGTCGAGGGGGGGAGTCAGCCCCAGCATTTT.

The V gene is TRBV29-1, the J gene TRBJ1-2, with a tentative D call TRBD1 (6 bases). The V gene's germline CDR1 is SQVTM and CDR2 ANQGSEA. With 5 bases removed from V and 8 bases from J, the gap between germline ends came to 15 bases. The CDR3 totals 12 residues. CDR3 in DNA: TGCAGCGTTTCTCCCACCGGACAGGGCTACACCTTC. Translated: CSVSPTGQGYTF.

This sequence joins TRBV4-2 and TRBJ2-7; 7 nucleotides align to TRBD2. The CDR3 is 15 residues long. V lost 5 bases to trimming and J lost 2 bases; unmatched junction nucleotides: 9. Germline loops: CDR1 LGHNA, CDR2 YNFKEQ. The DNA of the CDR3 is TGTGCCAGCAGCTTAGACGGGAGGCCTCCCTACGAGCAGTACTTC. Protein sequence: CASSLDGRPPYEQYF.

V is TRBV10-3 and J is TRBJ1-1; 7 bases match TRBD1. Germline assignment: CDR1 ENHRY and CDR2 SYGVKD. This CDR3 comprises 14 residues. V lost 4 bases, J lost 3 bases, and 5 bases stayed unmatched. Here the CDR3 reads CAISGEQGYTEAFF. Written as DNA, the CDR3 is TGTGCCATCAGTGGGGAACAGGGGTACACTGAAGCTTTCTTT.

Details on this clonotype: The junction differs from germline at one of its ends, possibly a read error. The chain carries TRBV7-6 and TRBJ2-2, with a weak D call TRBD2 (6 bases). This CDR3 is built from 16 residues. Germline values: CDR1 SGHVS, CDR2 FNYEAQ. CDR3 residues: CASSSTRRENAGELFF. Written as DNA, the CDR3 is TGTGCCAGCAGCTCGACAAGGAGGGAGAACGCCGGGGAGCTGTTTTTT.

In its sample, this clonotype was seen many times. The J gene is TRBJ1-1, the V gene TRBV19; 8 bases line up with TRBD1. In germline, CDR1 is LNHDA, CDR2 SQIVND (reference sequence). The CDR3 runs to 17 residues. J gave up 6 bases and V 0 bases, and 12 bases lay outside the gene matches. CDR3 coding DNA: TGTGCCAGTAGTATAGACGACAGGGGAAGGAGAATAGCTGAAGCTTTCTTT. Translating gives CASSIDDRGRRIAEAFF.

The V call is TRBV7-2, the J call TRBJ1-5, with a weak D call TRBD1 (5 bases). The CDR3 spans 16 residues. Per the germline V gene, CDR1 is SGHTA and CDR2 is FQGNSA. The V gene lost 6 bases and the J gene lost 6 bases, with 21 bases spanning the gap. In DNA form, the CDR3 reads TGTGCCAGCAGTGTCCGGGACGGGGGAGAGGGTCAGCCCCAGCATTTT. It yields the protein CASSVRDGGEGQPQHF.